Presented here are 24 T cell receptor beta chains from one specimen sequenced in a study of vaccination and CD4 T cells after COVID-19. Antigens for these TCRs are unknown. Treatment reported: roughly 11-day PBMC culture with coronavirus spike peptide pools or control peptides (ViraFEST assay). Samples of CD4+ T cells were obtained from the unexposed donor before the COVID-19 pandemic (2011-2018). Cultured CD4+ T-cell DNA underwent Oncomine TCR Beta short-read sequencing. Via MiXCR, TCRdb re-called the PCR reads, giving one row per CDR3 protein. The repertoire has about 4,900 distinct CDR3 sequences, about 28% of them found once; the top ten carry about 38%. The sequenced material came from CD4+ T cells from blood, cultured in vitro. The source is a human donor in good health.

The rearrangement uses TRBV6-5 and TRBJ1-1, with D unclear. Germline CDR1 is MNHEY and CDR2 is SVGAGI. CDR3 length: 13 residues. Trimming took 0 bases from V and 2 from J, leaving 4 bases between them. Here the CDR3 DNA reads TGTGCCAGCAGTTACTCTCTAAACACTGAAGCTTTCTTT. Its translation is CASSYSLNTEAFF.

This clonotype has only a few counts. The CDR3 is CASSLRASNSPLHF. The DNA for the CDR3 is TGTGCCAGCAGCTTGAGGGCGAGTAATTCACCCCTCCACTTT. This rearrangement joins TRBV7-9 to TRBJ1-6, with D unresolved. The CDR3 has 14 residues. Deletions cut 3 bases from V and 6 bases from J, with 9 bases between. The V gene's germline CDR1 is SEHNR and CDR2 FQNEAQ (reference sequence).

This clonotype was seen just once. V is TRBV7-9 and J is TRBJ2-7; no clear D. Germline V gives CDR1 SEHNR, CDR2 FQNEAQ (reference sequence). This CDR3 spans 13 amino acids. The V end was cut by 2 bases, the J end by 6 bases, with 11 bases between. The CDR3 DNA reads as TGTGCCAGCAGCTTACGTTGGGGTTCCGAGCAGTACTTC. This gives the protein CASSLRWGSEQYF.

The CDR3 reads CASSDPYLATYEQYF. In DNA form, the CDR3 reads TGTGCCAGCTCCGATCCTTATCTAGCAACCTACGAGCAGTACTTC. The chain couples TRBV6-1 to TRBJ2-7, with D possibly matching TRBD2 (5 bases). V was pared by 8 bases and J by 2 bases, with 19 bases between. CDR3 length: 15 residues. Per the germline V gene, CDR1 is MNHNS and CDR2 is SASEGT.

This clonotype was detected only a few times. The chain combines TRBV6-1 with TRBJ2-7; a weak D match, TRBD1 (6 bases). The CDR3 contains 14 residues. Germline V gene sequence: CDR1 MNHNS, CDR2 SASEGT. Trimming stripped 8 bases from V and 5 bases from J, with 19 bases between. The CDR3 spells CASSTGNPSNEQYF. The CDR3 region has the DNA TGTGCCAGCTCTACAGGGAATCCGTCAAACGAGCAGTACTTC.

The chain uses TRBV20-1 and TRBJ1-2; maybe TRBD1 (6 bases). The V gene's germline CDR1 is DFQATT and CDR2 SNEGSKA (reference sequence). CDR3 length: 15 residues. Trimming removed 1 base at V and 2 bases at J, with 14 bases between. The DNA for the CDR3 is TGCAGTGCTAGAGGCTTGACAGGCGAGAACTATGGCTACACCTTC. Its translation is CSARGLTGENYGYTF.

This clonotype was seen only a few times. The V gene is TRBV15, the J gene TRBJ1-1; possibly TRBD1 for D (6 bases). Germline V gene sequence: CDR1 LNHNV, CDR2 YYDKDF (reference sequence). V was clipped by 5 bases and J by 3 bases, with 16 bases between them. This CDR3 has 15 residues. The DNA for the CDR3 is TGTGCCACCAGCGGGGGCGGGGGTAGATACACTGAAGCTTTCTTT. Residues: CATSGGGGRYTEAFF.

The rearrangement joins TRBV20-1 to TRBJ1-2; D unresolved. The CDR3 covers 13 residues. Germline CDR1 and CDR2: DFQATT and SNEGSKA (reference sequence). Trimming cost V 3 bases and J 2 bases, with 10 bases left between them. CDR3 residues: CSASYQDNYGYTF. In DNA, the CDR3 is TGCAGTGCTAGTTACCAGGACAACTATGGCTACACCTTC.

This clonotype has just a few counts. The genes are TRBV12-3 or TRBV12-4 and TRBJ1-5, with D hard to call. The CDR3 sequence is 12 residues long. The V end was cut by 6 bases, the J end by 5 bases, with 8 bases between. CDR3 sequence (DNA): TGTGCCAGCAGCTTAAACTATCAGCCCCAGCATTTT. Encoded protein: CASSLNYQPQHF.

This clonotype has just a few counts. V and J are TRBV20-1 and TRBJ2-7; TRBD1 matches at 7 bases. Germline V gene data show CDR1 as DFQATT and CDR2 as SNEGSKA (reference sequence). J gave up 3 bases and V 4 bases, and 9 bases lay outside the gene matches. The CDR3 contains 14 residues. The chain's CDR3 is CSATRTGPLYEQYF. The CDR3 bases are TGCAGTGCTACAAGGACAGGCCCCCTCTACGAGCAGTACTTC.

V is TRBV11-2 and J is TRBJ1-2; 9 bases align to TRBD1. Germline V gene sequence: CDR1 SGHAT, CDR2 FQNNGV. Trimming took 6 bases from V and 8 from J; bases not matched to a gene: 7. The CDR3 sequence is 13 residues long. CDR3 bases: TGTGCCAGCAGTTTGGACAGGGGTCGGGGCTACACCTTC. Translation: CASSLDRGRGYTF.

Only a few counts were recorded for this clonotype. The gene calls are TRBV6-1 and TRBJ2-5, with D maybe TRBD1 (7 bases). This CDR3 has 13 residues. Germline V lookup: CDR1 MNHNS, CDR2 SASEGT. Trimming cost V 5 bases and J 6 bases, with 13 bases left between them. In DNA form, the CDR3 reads TGTGCCAGCAGTCGCGGGACAGAGAAGACCCAGTACTTC. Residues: CASSRGTEKTQYF.

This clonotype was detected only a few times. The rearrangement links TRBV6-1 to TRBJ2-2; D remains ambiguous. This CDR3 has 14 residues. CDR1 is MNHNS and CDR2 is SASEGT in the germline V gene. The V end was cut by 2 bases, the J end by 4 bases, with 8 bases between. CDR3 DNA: TGTGCCAGCAGTGAACAGGTCACCACCGGGGAGCTGTTTTTT. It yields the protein CASSEQVTTGELFF.

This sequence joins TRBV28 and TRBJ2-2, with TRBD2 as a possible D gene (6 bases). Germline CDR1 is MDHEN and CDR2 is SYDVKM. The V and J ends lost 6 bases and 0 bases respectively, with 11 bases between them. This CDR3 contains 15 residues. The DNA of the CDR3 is TGTGCCAGCAGCATTAGACTAGCGAACACCGGGGAGCTGTTTTTT. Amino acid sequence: CASSIRLANTGELFF.

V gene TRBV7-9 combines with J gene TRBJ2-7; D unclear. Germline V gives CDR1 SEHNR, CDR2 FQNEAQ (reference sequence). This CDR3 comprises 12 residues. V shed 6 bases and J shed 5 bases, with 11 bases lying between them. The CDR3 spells CASRYIEDEQYF. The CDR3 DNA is TGTGCCAGCAGGTACATTGAAGACGAGCAGTACTTC.

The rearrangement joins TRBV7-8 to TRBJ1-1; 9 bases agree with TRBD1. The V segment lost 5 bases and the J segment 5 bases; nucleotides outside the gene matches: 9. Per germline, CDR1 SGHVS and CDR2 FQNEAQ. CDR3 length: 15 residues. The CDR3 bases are TGTGCCAGCAGCGCACAGGGGGCGCTGGTAACTGAAGCTTTCTTT. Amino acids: CASSAQGALVTEAFF.

In DNA form, the CDR3 reads TGTGCCAGCTCAAAAAACGCAGGGACCACTGAAGCTTTCTTT. Translation gives CASSKNAGTTEAFF. J is TRBJ1-1 and V is TRBV18; D is possibly TRBD1 (5 bases). This CDR3 comprises 14 residues. V shed 5 bases and J shed 4 bases, with 14 bases lying between them. Per germline, CDR1 KGHSH and CDR2 LQKENI.

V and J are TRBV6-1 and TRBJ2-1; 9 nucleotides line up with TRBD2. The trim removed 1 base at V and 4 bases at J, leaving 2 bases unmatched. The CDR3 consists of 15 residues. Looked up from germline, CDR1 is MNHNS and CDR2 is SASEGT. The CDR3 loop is CASSEEAGGYNEQFF. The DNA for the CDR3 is TGTGCCAGCAGTGAAGAAGCGGGGGGATACAATGAGCAGTTCTTC.

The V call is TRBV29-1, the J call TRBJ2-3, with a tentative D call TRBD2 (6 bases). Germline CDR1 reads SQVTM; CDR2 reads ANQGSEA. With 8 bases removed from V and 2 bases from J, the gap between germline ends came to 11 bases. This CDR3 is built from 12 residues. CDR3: CSCAGNTDTQYF. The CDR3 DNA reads TGCAGCTGTGCGGGGAACACAGATACGCAGTATTTT.

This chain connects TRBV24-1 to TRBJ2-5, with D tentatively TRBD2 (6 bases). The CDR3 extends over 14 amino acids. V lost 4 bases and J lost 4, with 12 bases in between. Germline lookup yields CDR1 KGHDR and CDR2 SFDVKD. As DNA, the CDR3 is TGTGCCACCAGTGACCCCTCCGGGAGAGAGACCCAGTACTTC. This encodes CATSDPSGRETQYF.

The CDR3 region is CASSSDGGPDTQYF. The CDR3, as DNA: TGTGCCAGCAGCTCGGACGGGGGACCAGATACGCAGTATTTT. The V and J genes are TRBV5-8 and TRBJ2-3, with TRBD2 as a possible D gene (6 bases). In germline, CDR1 is SGHTS, CDR2 YDEGEE. The CDR3 is 14 amino acids. Trimming removed 3 bases from V and 4 bases from J, with 12 bases in between.

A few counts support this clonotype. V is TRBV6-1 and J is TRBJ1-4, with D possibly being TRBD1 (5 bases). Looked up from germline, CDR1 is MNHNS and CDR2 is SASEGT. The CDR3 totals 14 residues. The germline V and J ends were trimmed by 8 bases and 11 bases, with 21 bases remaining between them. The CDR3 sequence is CASFPKQAVGKLFF. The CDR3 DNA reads TGTGCCAGCTTTCCCAAACAGGCGGTTGGGAAACTGTTTTTT.

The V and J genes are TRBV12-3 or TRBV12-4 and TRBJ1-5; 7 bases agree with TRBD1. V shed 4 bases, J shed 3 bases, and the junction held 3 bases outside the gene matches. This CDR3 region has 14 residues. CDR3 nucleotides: TGTGCCAGCAGTTCTGGGACAGACAATCAGCCCCAGCATTTT. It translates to CASSSGTDNQPQHF.

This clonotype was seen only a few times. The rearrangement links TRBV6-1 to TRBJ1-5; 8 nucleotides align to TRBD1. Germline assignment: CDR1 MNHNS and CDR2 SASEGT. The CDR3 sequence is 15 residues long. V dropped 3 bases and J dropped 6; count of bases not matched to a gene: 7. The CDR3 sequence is CASSEYETGGQPQHF. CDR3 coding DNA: TGTGCCAGCAGTGAGTACGAAACAGGGGGTCAGCCCCAGCATTTT.